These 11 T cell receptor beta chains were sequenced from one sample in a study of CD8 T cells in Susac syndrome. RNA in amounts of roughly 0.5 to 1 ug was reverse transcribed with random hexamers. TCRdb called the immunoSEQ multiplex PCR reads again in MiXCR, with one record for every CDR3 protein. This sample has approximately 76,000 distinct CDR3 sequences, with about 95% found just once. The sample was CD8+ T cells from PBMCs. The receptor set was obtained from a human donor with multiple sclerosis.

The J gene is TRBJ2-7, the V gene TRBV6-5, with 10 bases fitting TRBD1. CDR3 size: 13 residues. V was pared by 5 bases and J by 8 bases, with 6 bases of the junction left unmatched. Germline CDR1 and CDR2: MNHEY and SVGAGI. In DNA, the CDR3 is TGTGCCAGCAGTCCCGGGACAGGGGATAAGCAGTACTTC. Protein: CASSPGTGDKQYF.

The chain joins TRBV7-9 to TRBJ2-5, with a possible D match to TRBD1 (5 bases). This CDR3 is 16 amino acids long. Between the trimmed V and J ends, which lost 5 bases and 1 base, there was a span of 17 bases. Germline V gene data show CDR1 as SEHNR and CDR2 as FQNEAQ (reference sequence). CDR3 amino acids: CASSGGAGPSQETQYF. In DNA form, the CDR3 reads TGTGCCAGCAGCGGTGGGGCAGGCCCGAGCCAAGAGACCCAGTACTTC.

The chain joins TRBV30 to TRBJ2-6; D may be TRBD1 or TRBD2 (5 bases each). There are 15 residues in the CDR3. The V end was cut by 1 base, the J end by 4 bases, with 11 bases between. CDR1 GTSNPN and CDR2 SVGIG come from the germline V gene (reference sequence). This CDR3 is CAWSDPGTGANVLTF. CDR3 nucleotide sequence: TGTGCCTGGAGTGATCCAGGGACCGGGGCCAACGTCCTGACTTTC.

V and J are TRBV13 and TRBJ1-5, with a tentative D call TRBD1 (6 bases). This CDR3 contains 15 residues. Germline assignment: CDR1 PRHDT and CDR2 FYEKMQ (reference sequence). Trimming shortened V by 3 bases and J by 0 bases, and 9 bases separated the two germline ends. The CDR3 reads CASSFGDNSNQPQHF. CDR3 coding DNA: TGTGCCAGCAGCTTTGGGGACAATAGCAATCAGCCCCAGCATTTT.

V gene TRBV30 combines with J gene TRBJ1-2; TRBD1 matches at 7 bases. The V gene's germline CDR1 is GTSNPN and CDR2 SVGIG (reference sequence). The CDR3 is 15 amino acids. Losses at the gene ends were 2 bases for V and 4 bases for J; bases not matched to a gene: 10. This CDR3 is CAWSPYRGEGYGYTF. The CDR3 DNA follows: TGTGCCTGGAGTCCATACAGGGGTGAGGGCTATGGCTACACCTTC.

The CDR3 region has the DNA TGCAGCGCCGGAGGGATGACAGGCCAGTCTGGAAACACCATATATTTT. Translating gives CSAGGMTGQSGNTIYF. The J gene is TRBJ1-3, the V gene TRBV29-1, with D perhaps TRBD1 (6 bases). CDR1 and CDR2 (germline): SQVTM, ANQGSEA. This CDR3 spans 16 amino acids. Trimming stripped 7 bases from V and 1 base from J, with 20 bases between.

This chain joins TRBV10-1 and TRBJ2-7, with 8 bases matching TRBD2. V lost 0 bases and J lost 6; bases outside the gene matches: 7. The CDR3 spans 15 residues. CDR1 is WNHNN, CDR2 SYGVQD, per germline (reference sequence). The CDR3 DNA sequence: TGCGCCAGCAGTGAGTCAAGCGGGAGAGGCTCCGAGCAGTACTTC. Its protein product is CASSESSGRGSEQYF.

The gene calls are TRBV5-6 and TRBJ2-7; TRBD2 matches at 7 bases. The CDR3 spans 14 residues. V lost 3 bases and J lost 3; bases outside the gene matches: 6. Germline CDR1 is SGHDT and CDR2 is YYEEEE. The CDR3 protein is CASSYGSGDYEQYF. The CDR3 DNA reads TGTGCCAGCAGCTACGGGAGCGGGGACTACGAGCAGTACTTC.

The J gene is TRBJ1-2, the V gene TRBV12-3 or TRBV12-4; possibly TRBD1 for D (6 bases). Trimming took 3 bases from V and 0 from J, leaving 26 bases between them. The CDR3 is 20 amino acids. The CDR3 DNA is TGTGCCAGCAGTTTGTCGAATCTTACTCAGGGGCGACTAACTAACTATGGCTACACCTTC. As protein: CASSLSNLTQGRLTNYGYTF.

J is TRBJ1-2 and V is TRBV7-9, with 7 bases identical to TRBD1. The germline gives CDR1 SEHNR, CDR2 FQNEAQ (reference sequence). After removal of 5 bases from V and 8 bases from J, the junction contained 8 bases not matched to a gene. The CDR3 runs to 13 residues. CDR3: CASSKQGTGGYTF. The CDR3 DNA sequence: TGTGCCAGCAGCAAACAGGGGACGGGGGGCTACACCTTC.

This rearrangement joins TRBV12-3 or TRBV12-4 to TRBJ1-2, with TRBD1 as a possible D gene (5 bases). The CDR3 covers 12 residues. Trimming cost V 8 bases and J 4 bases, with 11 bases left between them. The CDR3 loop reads CASALGGYGYTF. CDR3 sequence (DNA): TGTGCCAGCGCCCTTGGGGGCTATGGCTACACCTTC.